One sample yielded the 11 T cell receptor beta chains listed below, sequenced in a study of blood T cell repertoires in COVID-19. Assay used: immunoSEQ multiplex PCR; TCRdb lists only in-frame clones, some missing. The sample has roughly 80,000 clones, about 86% seen once. Sequencing was done on a sample of peripheral blood. The receptors originated from a man aged 80 or over in a cohort sampled during active COVID-19.

The chain has TRBV3-1 (or the pseudogene TRBV3-2) and TRBJ2-5; 9 bases line up with TRBD2. The CDR3 sequence is 17 residues long. Germline CDR1 is LGHDT and CDR2 is YNNKEL (reference sequence). V shed 4 bases and J 1 base; nucleotides not matched to a gene: 10. CDR3 region: CASSPFGSGGLQETQYF. CDR3 DNA: TGTGCCAGCAGCCCCTTTGGAAGCGGGGGGCTCCAAGAGACCCAGTACTTC.

The count of this clone is one. This rearrangement joins TRBV18 to TRBJ1-1; D is uncertain. Germline V gene data show CDR1 as KGHSH and CDR2 as LQKENI. The CDR3 is made up of 14 amino acids. Trimming shortened V by 2 bases and J by 1 base, and 8 bases separated the two germline ends. The CDR3 DNA follows: TGTGCCAGCTCACCATTTGCAGAGAACACTGAAGCTTTCTTT. This translates into CASSPFAENTEAFF.

CDR3 region: CASSRTRGETQYF. The CDR3 DNA follows: TGTGCCAGCAGCCGGACCCGGGGGGAGACCCAGTACTTC. V and J are TRBV5-4 and TRBJ2-5, with D maybe TRBD2 (6 bases). With 4 bases removed from V and 5 bases from J, the gap between germline ends came to 12 bases. The CDR3 has 13 amino acids. The V gene's germline CDR1 is SGHNT and CDR2 YYREEE (reference sequence). The full variable domain, completed using reference TRBV5-4 and TRBJ2-5, is ETGVTQSPTHLIKTRGQQVTLRCSSQSGHNTVSWYQQALGQGPQFIFQYYREEENGRGNFPPRFSGLQFPNYSSELNVNALELDDSALYLCASSRTRGETQYFGPGTRLLVL.

This clone occurred once. This chain connects TRBV6-2 or TRBV6-3 to TRBJ1-5; D is perhaps TRBD1 (6 bases). The germline V gene has CDR1 MNHEY and CDR2 SVGEGT. CDR3 size: 15 residues. Trimming pared 7 bases from V and 2 bases from J, leaving 15 bases between. CDR3 sequence: CASNPSGAGNQPQHF. The CDR3 DNA reads as TGTGCCAGCAACCCCTCAGGGGCCGGCAATCAGCCCCAGCATTTT.

This CDR3 reads CATHRGGLSGNTIYF. DNA for the CDR3: TGTGCCACACACCGGGGGGGACTCTCTGGAAACACCATATATTTT. This sequence joins TRBV6-5 and TRBJ1-3, with D perhaps TRBD1 (5 bases). The CDR3 has 15 residues. V was shortened by 10 bases and J by 0 bases, with 16 bases between the two germline ends. Germline CDR1 reads MNHEY; CDR2 reads SVGAGI.

V is TRBV29-1 and J is TRBJ1-5; the match to TRBD1 covers 10 bases. Germline CDR1 is SQVTM and CDR2 is ANQGSEA. There are 14 residues in the CDR3. V gave up 8 bases and J gave up 7 bases; unmatched junction bases: 11. The DNA of the CDR3 is TGCAGCACGACAGGGGGCGGTCCCGGACAGCCCCAGCATTTT. Its protein product is CSTTGGGPGQPQHF.

The V gene is TRBV19, the J gene TRBJ2-5; a weak D match, TRBD1 (6 bases). This CDR3 has 15 amino acids. The germline V and J ends were trimmed by 3 bases and 2 bases, with 13 bases remaining between them. Germline assignment: CDR1 LNHDA and CDR2 SQIVND (reference sequence). The CDR3 sequence is CASSIRQDPQETQYF. CDR3 sequence (DNA): TGTGCCAGTAGTATTCGACAGGACCCTCAAGAGACCCAGTACTTC.

The V call is TRBV18, the J call TRBJ2-4, with D possibly matching TRBD2 (5 bases). This CDR3 region has 18 residues. The V and J ends lost 2 bases and 0 bases respectively, with 17 bases between them. The germline CDR1 and CDR2 sequences are KGHSH and LQKENI. This CDR3 is CASSPSDPGDLAKNIQYF. Here the CDR3 DNA reads TGTGCCAGCTCACCAAGCGATCCCGGGGATTTAGCCAAAAACATTCAGTACTTC.

This clone occurred once. This chain connects TRBV18 to TRBJ1-2, with D unclear. The CDR3 loop spans 14 amino acids. Germline V lookup: CDR1 KGHSH, CDR2 LQKENI. V lost 0 bases, J lost 6 bases, and 11 bases lay in between. The CDR3 loop is CASSPPTRSDGYTF. For the CDR3, the DNA is TGTGCCAGCTCACCACCCACTCGAAGCGATGGCTACACCTTC.

The chain is built from TRBV5-5 and TRBJ1-4; D possibly corresponds to TRBD1 (5 bases). Per the germline V gene, CDR1 is SGHKS and CDR2 is YYEKEE (reference sequence). The ends were cut back, 4 bases at V and 8 bases at J, with 21 bases in the middle. This CDR3 has 16 amino acids. CDR3 region: CASSGGVPRVNEKLFF. CDR3 coding DNA: TGTGCCAGCAGCGGGGGGGTTCCCAGGGTTAACGAAAAACTGTTTTTT.

The J gene is TRBJ1-2, the V gene TRBV3-1 (or the pseudogene TRBV3-2), with D unresolved. Between the trimmed V and J ends, which lost 6 bases and 4 bases, there was a span of 12 bases. There are 13 residues in the CDR3. CDR1 is LGHDT and CDR2 is YNNKEL in the germline V gene (reference sequence). The CDR3: CASSSGLFYGYTF. The DNA for the CDR3 is TGTGCCAGCAGTTCCGGACTTTTCTATGGCTACACCTTC.